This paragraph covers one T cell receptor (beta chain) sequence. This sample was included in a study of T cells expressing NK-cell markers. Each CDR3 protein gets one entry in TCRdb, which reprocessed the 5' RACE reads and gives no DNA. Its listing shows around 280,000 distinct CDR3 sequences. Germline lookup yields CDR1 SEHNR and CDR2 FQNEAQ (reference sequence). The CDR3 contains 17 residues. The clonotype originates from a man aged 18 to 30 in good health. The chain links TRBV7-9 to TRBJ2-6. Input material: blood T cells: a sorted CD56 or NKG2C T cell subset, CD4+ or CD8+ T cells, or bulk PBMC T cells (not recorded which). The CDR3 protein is CASSLYGSLSGANVLTF. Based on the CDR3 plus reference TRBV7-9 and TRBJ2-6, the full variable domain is DTGVSQNPRHKITKRGQNVTFRCDPISEHNRLYWYRQTLGQGPEFLTYFQNEAQLEKSRLLSDRFSAERPKGSFSTLEIQRTEQGDSAMYLCASSLYGSLSGANVLTFGAGSRLTVL.